Listed here are 29 T cell receptor beta chains from one sample, sequenced in a study of metastatic and nonmetastatic thyroid tumors. Every patient underwent thyroid surgery untreated. TCRdb re-analyzed the PCR reads through MiXCR. The sample gives about 46,000 clones, about 25% of which show up once; around 3.4% is in the top ten. The sample taken for sequencing was blood. These receptor sequences come from a male donor with papillary thyroid cancer or a benign thyroid nodule (not recorded which). Some clones in this sample may be carry-over from other donors' samples.

This chain uses TRBV20-1 with TRBJ2-7; 10 nucleotides align to TRBD1. Germline V CDR1 and CDR2: DFQATT, SNEGSKA (reference sequence). The CDR3 loop spans 15 amino acids. V gave up 0 bases and J gave up 7 bases; unmatched junction bases: 9. Written as DNA, the CDR3 is TGCAGTGCTAGAGACCCGGGACAGGGGATTAAAGAGCAGTACTTC. Translation gives CSARDPGQGIKEQYF.

The rearrangement links TRBV12-3 or TRBV12-4 to TRBJ1-2; no reliable D call. Trimming shortened V by 5 bases and J by 3 bases, and 7 bases separated the two germline ends. This CDR3 is built from 12 residues. CDR3 protein: CASSPNYYGYTF. CDR3 in DNA: TGTGCCAGCAGTCCAAATTACTATGGCTACACCTTC.

The chain joins TRBV4-1 to TRBJ1-4, with a tentative D call TRBD1 (5 bases). V gave up 1 base and J gave up 6 bases, with 12 bases separating them. Germline lookup yields CDR1 MGHRA and CDR2 YSYEKL. The CDR3 totals 15 residues. CDR3 DNA sequence: TGCGCCAGCAGCCAAGTAGGGGCGGGTGATGAAAAACTGTTTTTT. Its translation: CASSQVGAGDEKLFF.

The chain's CDR3 is CSARPGTPAYEQYF. CDR3 sequence (DNA): TGCAGTGCTAGACCCGGGACACCGGCCTACGAGCAGTACTTC. This chain uses TRBV20-1 with TRBJ2-7; tentative D call: TRBD1 (6 bases). There are 14 residues in the CDR3. CDR1 and CDR2 from the germline V gene are DFQATT and SNEGSKA (reference sequence). The ends were cut back, 2 bases at V and 2 bases at J, with 13 bases in the middle.

Ten or more counts support this clone. The chain has TRBV18 and TRBJ2-5; 7 bases line up with TRBD1. Per the germline V gene, CDR1 is KGHSH and CDR2 is LQKENI. The CDR3 is 14 amino acids. V lost 3 bases to trimming and J lost 2 bases; unmatched junction nucleotides: 3. CDR3 coding DNA: TGTGCCAGCTCACCGGGACAGACACAAGAGACCCAGTACTTC. Translating it yields CASSPGQTQETQYF.

There are many counts of this clone. The V and J genes are TRBV27 and TRBJ1-3; perhaps TRBD1 as D (5 bases). This CDR3 is 14 amino acids long. Germline loops: CDR1 MNHEY, CDR2 SMNVEV (reference sequence). Trimming took 3 bases from V and 0 from J, leaving 6 bases between them. CDR3 amino acids: CASSLGGSGNTIYF. CDR3 nucleotides: TGTGCCAGCAGTTTGGGGGGCTCTGGAAACACCATATATTTT.

The chain uses TRBV7-2 and TRBJ1-2; D gene unclear. The V and J ends lost 11 bases and 9 bases respectively, with 22 bases between them. CDR1 and CDR2 from the germline V gene are SGHTA and FQGNSA. There are 13 residues in the CDR3. The CDR3 sequence: CAFSLVTTGSYTF. DNA for the CDR3: TGTGCCTTCAGCTTAGTGACAACGGGTAGCTACACCTTC.

This clone was picked up many times. The J gene is TRBJ2-2, the V gene TRBV4-1; D gene ambiguous. CDR3 length: 14 residues. The germline V gene has CDR1 MGHRA and CDR2 YSYEKL. The V end was cut by 1 base, the J end by 5 bases, with 8 bases between. The CDR3 DNA reads TGCGCCAGCAGCCAAGGCCCTGTGACCGGGGAGCTGTTTTTT. Its protein product is CASSQGPVTGELFF.

This clone is judged medium-sized. The V gene is TRBV12-3 or TRBV12-4, the J gene TRBJ1-2; D call uncertain. The CDR3 is 12 amino acids. V gave up 7 bases and J gave up 4 bases, with 10 bases separating them. This CDR3 is CASNQEGYGYTF. The CDR3 DNA sequence: TGTGCCAGCAATCAGGAAGGCTATGGCTACACCTTC.

This clone was seen repeatedly, ten times or more. The chain links TRBV14 to TRBJ2-3, with D uncertain. V was pared by 1 base and J by 4 bases, with 3 bases between. The germline V gene encodes CDR1 SGHDN and CDR2 FVKESK. This CDR3 comprises 12 residues. In DNA form, the CDR3 reads TGTGCCAGCAGCCAAGCGCCAGATACGCAGTATTTT. Translation gives CASSQAPDTQYF.

This clone was seen at least ten times. This chain links TRBV7-2 with TRBJ1-5; possibly TRBD1 for D (6 bases). Germline CDR1 and CDR2: SGHTA and FQGNSA. The CDR3 is 12 residues long. Trimming stripped 8 bases from V and 10 bases from J, with 15 bases between. In nucleotides, the CDR3 is TGTGCCAGCGGTGACAGGTTGGTACCCCAGCATTTT. The encoded protein is CASGDRLVPQHF. The full variable domain, in which reference TRBV7-2 and TRBJ1-5 provide the parts outside the CDR3, is GAGVSQSPSNKVTEKGKDVELRCDPISGHTALYWYRQSLGQGLEFLIYFQGNSAPDKSGLPSDRFSAERTGGSVSTLTIQRTQQEDSAVYLCASGDRLVPQHFGDGTRLSIL.

The chain has TRBV5-1 and TRBJ1-1, with D perhaps matching TRBD1 (6 bases). Germline V CDR1 and CDR2: SGHRS, YFSETQ. V lost 6 bases, J lost 1 base, and 10 bases lay in between. CDR3 length: 13 amino acids. As DNA, the CDR3 is TGCGCCAGCAAAAAGGACAGGAACACTGAAGCTTTCTTT. Its protein is CASKKDRNTEAFF.

In this sample, this clone turned up many times. The genes are TRBV20-1 and TRBJ2-5; D possibly corresponds to TRBD2 (5 bases). The CDR3 contains 15 residues. CDR1 and CDR2 (germline): DFQATT, SNEGSKA (reference sequence). The V and J ends lost 0 bases and 2 bases respectively, with 13 bases between them. Here the CDR3 reads CSARDGRGRQETQYF. CDR3 coding DNA: TGCAGTGCTAGAGATGGGCGAGGGCGGCAAGAGACCCAGTACTTC.

This clone has a count of ten or more. V usage is TRBV5-1 and J usage is TRBJ2-1; 8 nucleotides match TRBD2. Germline V gene data show CDR1 as SGHRS and CDR2 as YFSETQ. This CDR3 spans 16 amino acids. Germline trimming cut 2 bases from V and 1 base from J; bases unmatched to any gene: 5. CDR3 sequence: CASSFLAGPSYNEQFF. The CDR3 coding sequence is TGCGCCAGCAGCTTCTTAGCGGGGCCGTCCTACAATGAGCAGTTCTTC.

This clone was counted many times. This chain joins TRBV6-1 and TRBJ2-3, with unresolved D. The V gene's germline CDR1 is MNHNS and CDR2 SASEGT. The CDR3 covers 14 residues. The ends were cut back, 7 bases at V and 2 bases at J, with 13 bases in the middle. The CDR3 loop is CASNIGYSTDTQYF. CDR3 bases: TGTGCCAGCAATATAGGATACTCCACAGATACGCAGTATTTT.

The rearrangement uses TRBV30 and TRBJ2-7; unclear D gene. V lost 0 bases and J lost 4, with 10 bases in between. This CDR3 region has 13 residues. CDR1 GTSNPN and CDR2 SVGIG come from the germline V gene (reference sequence). The DNA of the CDR3 is TGTGCCTGGAGTGTACAGACGACGTACGAGCAGTACTTC. It is translated as CAWSVQTTYEQYF.

This clone was counted many times. The sample contains more than one DNA sequence encoding this CDR3. This chain connects TRBV4-2 to TRBJ2-6, with 8 bases lining up with TRBD1. The CDR3 loop spans 16 amino acids. CDR1 and CDR2 from the germline V gene are LGHNA and YNFKEQ. With 0 bases clipped from V and 3 bases from J, the junction kept 1 base outside the gene matches. DNA for the CDR3: TGTGCCAGCAGCCAAGATGGGACAGGTGGGGCCAACGTCCTGACTTTC. Translating it yields CASSQDGTGGANVLTF.

The chain has TRBV6-2 or TRBV6-3 and TRBJ1-2, with D possibly matching TRBD1 (6 bases). Trimming took off 2 bases at V and 4 bases at J, with 14 bases between the two ends. The V gene's germline CDR1 is MNHEY and CDR2 SVGEGT. CDR3 length: 15 residues. In nucleotides, the CDR3 is TGTGCCAGCAGTTACCTCCCGGGACAACCCTATGGCTACACCTTC. This codes for CASSYLPGQPYGYTF.

This clone was observed at least ten times. The chain is built from TRBV9 and TRBJ2-2, with D possibly matching TRBD1 (5 bases). The CDR3 is 16 residues long. Trimming removed 2 bases from V and 7 bases from J, with 18 bases in between. Germline V gene data show CDR1 as SGDLS and CDR2 as YYNGEE. The CDR3 sequence: CASSVGHGILGGELFF. CDR3 coding DNA: TGTGCCAGCAGCGTGGGGCATGGGATCCTCGGCGGGGAGCTGTTTTTT.

In its sample, this clone was seen many times. Different DNA sequences within this sample yield the same CDR3. DNA for the CDR3: TGTGCCATCAGGCCAATCCCCAGGGGACCCGGGGAGCTGTTTTTT. Protein product: CAIRPIPRGPGELFF. The gene calls are TRBV10-3 and TRBJ2-2; a possible D gene is TRBD1 (6 bases). The CDR3 is 15 residues long. V was shortened by 6 bases and J by 6 bases, with 17 bases between the two germline ends. CDR1 is ENHRY, CDR2 SYGVKD, per germline.

The sample holds a few counts of this clone. Other DNA sequences in the sample encode the same CDR3. The V call is TRBV6-1, the J call TRBJ1-1; TRBD1 aligns across 9 bases. This CDR3 is 15 amino acids long. After removal of 5 bases from V and 1 base from J, the junction contained 5 bases not matched to a gene. CDR1 and CDR2 (germline): MNHNS, SASEGT. CDR3 coding DNA: TGTGCCAGCAGTACAGGACAGGGGAGGAACACTGAAGCTTTCTTT. It translates to CASSTGQGRNTEAFF.

This clone has at least ten counts. Here the CDR3 DNA reads TGTGCCAGCAGTCCCCGGACAGGGGGAAACTATGGCTACACCTTC. Protein: CASSPRTGGNYGYTF. This chain links TRBV28 with TRBJ1-2; 10 nucleotides agree with TRBD1. The length of the CDR3 is 15 residues. V gave up 5 bases and J gave up 2 bases; unmatched junction bases: 5. Germline CDR1 and CDR2: MDHEN and SYDVKM.

This clone has at least ten counts. This chain connects TRBV7-8 to TRBJ1-4, with TRBD1 as a possible D gene (5 bases). The ends were cut back, 5 bases at V and 8 bases at J, with 21 bases in the middle. CDR3 length equals 16 residues. The V gene's germline CDR1 is SGHVS and CDR2 FQNEAQ. CDR3 sequence (DNA): TGTGCCAGCAGCCCGGGGATGGGGCAGGTCGGCGAAAAACTGTTTTTT. It specifies CASSPGMGQVGEKLFF.

In its sample, this clone was seen many times. The genes are TRBV11-3 and TRBJ2-1; D unclear. Germline V gene data show CDR1 as SGHNT and CDR2 as YENEEA. Trimming left V 5 bases short and J 5 bases short, with 10 bases between. This CDR3 is built from 13 residues. This CDR3 reads CASSPSSHNEQFF. DNA of the CDR3: TGTGCCAGCAGCCCGTCTAGTCACAATGAGCAGTTCTTC.

This clone has a count of ten or more. The gene calls are TRBV27 and TRBJ1-6; tentative D call: TRBD1 (5 bases). Trimming cost V 3 bases and J 6 bases, with 15 bases left between them. Germline V gene sequence: CDR1 MNHEY, CDR2 SMNVEV (reference sequence). CDR3 length: 16 amino acids. CDR3 sequence reads: CASSLMGEVANSPLHF. CDR3 coding DNA: TGTGCCAGCAGTTTGATGGGGGAAGTCGCTAATTCACCCCTCCACTTT.

This clone was picked up a small number of times. V gene TRBV12-3 or TRBV12-4 combines with J gene TRBJ2-1; 11 bases line up with TRBD1. V dropped 5 bases and J dropped 3; count of bases not matched to a gene: 3. CDR3 length: 15 residues. For the CDR3, the DNA is TGTGCCAGCAGTCAGGGGACAGGGGGCTACAATGAGCAGTTCTTC. Translating gives CASSQGTGGYNEQFF.

This clone has ten or more counts. Since a much larger clone is just one base distant, this may be a read error. The chain carries TRBV5-1 and TRBJ2-1; 7 bases agree with TRBD2. The CDR3 runs 15 residues. After removal of 4 bases from V and 5 bases from J, the junction contained 9 bases not matched to a gene. Germline CDR1 and CDR2: SGHRS and YFSETQ. The CDR3 bases are TGCGCCAGCAGCCTAGCAGCGGGGAATAACAATGAGCAGTTCTTC. It specifies CASSLAAGNNNEQFF.

This clone has a handful of counts. The chain uses TRBV6-1 and TRBJ2-7; D perhaps matches TRBD1 (6 bases). Trimming took off 5 bases at V and 3 bases at J, with 17 bases between the two ends. CDR1 is MNHNS, CDR2 SASEGT, per germline. This CDR3 comprises 15 residues. The CDR3 here is CASSSLEAGVYEQYF. As DNA, the CDR3 is TGTGCCAGCAGTTCTTTAGAGGCAGGGGTCTACGAGCAGTACTTC.

In this sample, this clone turned up many times. This sequence joins TRBV5-4 and TRBJ1-6; unclear D gene. V was cut by 7 bases and J by 0 bases, with 14 bases left in between. The CDR3 has 16 amino acids. Germline V CDR1 and CDR2: SGHNT, YYREEE (reference sequence). Here the CDR3 reads CASSEGSSSYNSPLHF. CDR3 DNA: TGTGCCAGCTCCGAGGGCAGCAGCTCCTATAATTCACCCCTCCACTTT.